This T cell receptor beta chain appears in the sequencing data of a study of T cell repertoires in cytomegalovirus infection. As regards this clonotype: Its antigen remains unknown.

The V end was cut by 6 bases, the J end by 0 bases, with 11 bases between. The germline CDR1 and CDR2 sequences are SGHNT and YYREEE (reference sequence). The CDR3 has 14 amino acids. Study-level points and caveats: Totalled public TCR beta family frequency picked out people who carried CMV plus the relevant HLA. The response measured ex vivo was dominated by TCR beta clonotypes (HLA-C-restricted and CMV-specific).

Using its own MiXCR run on the reads, TCRdb lists one record per CDR3 protein. The data contain under 200,000 distinct CDR3 sequences, roughly 9.8% of them seen just once; the ten biggest clones take up approximately 4.6%. This TCR was recovered from a human donor in good health (CMV status not recorded). Some clones in this sample may be carry-over from other donors' samples. The specimen sequenced was PBMCs. The chain couples TRBV5-4 to TRBJ2-3, with D possibly being TRBD2 (6 bases). CDR3 protein: CASINGGSTDTQYF. For the CDR3, the DNA is TGTGCCAGCATAAACGGGGGTAGCACAGATACGCAGTATTTT.